The 3 T cell receptor beta chains given below trace back to one sample, sequenced in a study of blood T cell repertoires in COVID-19. The data were produced by immunoSEQ multiplex PCR, yet TCRdb's version contains in-frame clones alone and is incomplete. The table records about 210,000 clones, about 84% of them present only once. Sequencing was done on a sample of PBMCs or T cells enriched from blood (not recorded which). These TCRs come from a man between 25 and 39 years old with acute COVID-19.

The chain carries TRBV21-1 and TRBJ2-7; the listed D gene, TRBD1, was not tested against the DNA. TRBV21-1 is tagged as a pseudogene. This CDR3 spans 16 amino acids. This CDR3 reads CASSSHRGVHSYEQYF. The CDR3 region has the DNA TGTGCCAGCAGCTCCCACAGGGGGGTACACTCCTACGAGCAGTACTTC.

The chain joins TRBV7-6 to TRBJ2-2, with TRBD2 matching 12 bases. The CDR3 is 16 residues long. Per the germline V gene, CDR1 is SGHVS and CDR2 is FNYEAQ. V lost 5 bases and J lost 6; bases outside the gene matches: 7. The CDR3 loop reads CASSAGLAGRAGELFF. DNA for the CDR3: TGTGCCAGCAGCGCCGGACTAGCGGGGCGAGCCGGGGAGCTGTTTTTT.

This clone was detected a few times. This sequence joins TRBV11-2 and TRBJ1-4; 7 bases map to TRBD1. The V gene end was trimmed by 5 bases and the J gene end by 10 bases; junction bases not matched to a gene: 7. The CDR3 loop spans 13 amino acids. Germline V gene lookup returns CDR1 SGHAT and CDR2 FQNNGV. CDR3 DNA sequence: TGTGCCAGCAGCGCCGGGACAGAGGGAAAACTGTTTTTT. This translates into CASSAGTEGKLFF. The full variable domain, in which reference TRBV11-2 and TRBJ1-4 provide the parts outside the CDR3, is EAGVAQSPRYKIIEKRQSVAFWCNPISGHATLYWYQQILGQGPKLLIQFQNNGVVDDSQLPKDRFSAERLKGVDSTLKIQPAKLEDSAVYLCASSAGTEGKLFFGSGTQLSVL.